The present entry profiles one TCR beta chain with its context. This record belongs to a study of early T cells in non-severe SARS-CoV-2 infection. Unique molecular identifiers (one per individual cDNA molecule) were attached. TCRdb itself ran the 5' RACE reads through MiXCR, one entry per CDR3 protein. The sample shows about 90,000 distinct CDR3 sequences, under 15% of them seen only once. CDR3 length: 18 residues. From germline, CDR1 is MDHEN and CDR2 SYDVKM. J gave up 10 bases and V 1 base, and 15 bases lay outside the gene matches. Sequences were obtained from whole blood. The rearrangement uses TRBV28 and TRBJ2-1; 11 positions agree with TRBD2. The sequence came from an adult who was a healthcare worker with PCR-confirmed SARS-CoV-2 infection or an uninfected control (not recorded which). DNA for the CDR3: TGTGCCAGCAGTTTATTTAAGGGGGGACTAGCGGCCCCCATGGAGCAGTTCTTC. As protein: CASSLFKGGLAAPMEQFF.